Listed here are 29 T cell receptor beta chains from one sample, sequenced in a study of blood T cell repertoires in COVID-19. Sequencing used immunoSEQ multiplex PCR; TCRdb keeps in-frame clones, though not all of them. The sample contains under 60,000 clones, around 92% of which appear only once. The material sequenced was peripheral blood. These receptors were collected from a man between 50 and 59 years old with active COVID-19.

For this clone: Germline and junction disagree at one end, which may indicate a read error. The chain has TRBV2 and TRBJ2-1; D is unresolved. Germline lookup yields CDR1 SNHLY and CDR2 FYNNEI. CDR3 size: 15 residues. The CDR3 is CASREDRSSYNEQFF. The CDR3 DNA is TGTGCCAGCAGGGAAGACCGGAGCTCCTACAATGAGCAGTTCTTC.

The chain has TRBV4-2 and TRBJ2-1, with a possible D match to TRBD2 (6 bases). V lost 1 base and J 4 bases, leaving 17 bases between the germline ends. Germline V CDR1 and CDR2: LGHNA, YNFKEQ. This CDR3 comprises 17 residues. This CDR3 is CASSQAVSGAPYNEQFF. CDR3 nucleotides: TGTGCCAGCAGCCAAGCTGTTAGCGGAGCCCCATACAATGAGCAGTTCTTC.

The rearrangement links TRBV6-6 to TRBJ1-2; 10 bases are shared with TRBD1. Germline CDR1 reads MNHNY; CDR2 reads SVGAGI (reference sequence). The CDR3 spans 16 residues. V shed 5 bases and J 0 bases; nucleotides not matched to a gene: 6. The CDR3 DNA reads TGTGCCAGCAGTCGGGACAGGGGATCTGCTAACTATGGCTACACCTTC. It specifies CASSRDRGSANYGYTF.

The chain links TRBV12-3 or TRBV12-4 to TRBJ2-1, with TRBD1 matching over 8 bases. The ends lost 3 bases at V and 8 bases at J; junction bases unmatched: 3. This CDR3 contains 13 residues. Written as DNA, the CDR3 is TGTGCCAGCAGTTTGGGACAGGTCCATGAGCAGTTCTTC. Protein sequence: CASSLGQVHEQFF.

J is TRBJ2-7 and V is TRBV7-9; D ambiguous. Trimming shortened V by 0 bases and J by 0 bases, and 6 bases separated the two germline ends. In germline, CDR1 is SEHNR, CDR2 FQNEAQ (reference sequence). The CDR3 has 14 residues. CDR3 loop: CASSLAPDSYEQYF. CDR3 in DNA: TGTGCCAGCAGCTTAGCGCCAGACTCCTACGAGCAGTACTTC.

CDR3 region: CASSQRASGNTGELFF. CDR3 bases: TGTGCCAGCAGCCAGCGAGCTAGCGGGAACACCGGGGAGCTGTTTTTT. V and J are TRBV4-2 and TRBJ2-2; 7 bases are shared with TRBD2. CDR3 length: 16 amino acids. CDR1 and CDR2 from the germline V gene are LGHNA and YNFKEQ. The trim removed 3 bases at V and 1 base at J, leaving 5 bases unmatched.

The rearrangement joins TRBV5-1 to TRBJ1-2; 7 positions match TRBD1. This CDR3 has 15 residues. Germline trimming cut 0 bases from V and 3 bases from J; bases unmatched to any gene: 5. CDR1 SGHRS and CDR2 YFSETQ come from the germline V gene. DNA for the CDR3: TGCGCCAGCAGCTTGGTAGGGGGCGCGGACTATGGCTACACCTTC. This encodes CASSLVGGADYGYTF.

The chain joins TRBV19 to TRBJ2-1; D perhaps matches TRBD2 (5 bases). The CDR3 runs to 13 residues. CDR1 is LNHDA and CDR2 is SQIVND in the germline V gene (reference sequence). V shed 3 bases and J shed 8 bases, with 11 bases lying between them. CDR3 sequence: CASSIEGRYEQFF. For the CDR3, the DNA is TGTGCCAGTAGTATTGAGGGAAGATATGAGCAGTTCTTC.

V gene TRBV18 combines with J gene TRBJ2-7; a possible D gene is TRBD2 (6 bases). The CDR3 runs 14 residues. V lost 7 bases to trimming and J lost 7 bases, with 20 bases between them. CDR1 is KGHSH, CDR2 LQKENI, per germline. The DNA of the CDR3 is TGTGCCAGCTTCGCAACTTCCGGAGGGCGGGAGCAGTACTTC. Translating it yields CASFATSGGREQYF.

V gene TRBV5-1 combines with J gene TRBJ2-3; TRBD2 matches 10 bases. The V gene end was trimmed by 4 bases and the J gene end by 4 bases; junction bases not matched to a gene: 6. Germline CDR1 SGHRS, CDR2 YFSETQ. CDR3 length: 15 amino acids. The CDR3 DNA reads TGCGCCAGCAGCCCCAGCGGGGGGGCCGCAGATACGCAGTATTTT. Translated: CASSPSGGAADTQYF.

The chain recombines TRBV28 with TRBJ1-2; tentatively, D is TRBD1 (6 bases). CDR1 MDHEN and CDR2 SYDVKM come from the germline V gene. V was cut by 3 bases and J by 2 bases, with 10 bases left in between. The CDR3 is made up of 14 amino acids. CDR3 DNA: TGTGCCAGCAGTTTGACAGGAGGAAACTATGGCTACACCTTC. Its translation is CASSLTGGNYGYTF.

The chain employs TRBV28 and TRBJ1-5; TRBD1 might be the D (5 bases). The CDR3 is 15 amino acids. Trimming removed 2 bases at V and 7 bases at J, with 15 bases between. Germline V gene data show CDR1 as MDHEN and CDR2 as SYDVKM. CDR3 sequence: CASSLGQGVGQPQHF. For the CDR3, the DNA is TGTGCCAGCAGTTTAGGTCAGGGCGTTGGGCAGCCCCAGCATTTT.

V usage is TRBV19 and J usage is TRBJ1-6; D is perhaps TRBD1 (5 bases). Trimming pared 1 base from V and 6 bases from J, leaving 13 bases between. In germline, CDR1 is LNHDA, CDR2 SQIVND (reference sequence). The CDR3 sequence is 16 residues long. This chain's CDR3 is CASSIVVGGGNSPLHF. CDR3 in DNA: TGTGCCAGTAGTATAGTCGTCGGGGGAGGTAATTCACCCCTCCACTTT. The full variable domain, in which reference TRBV19 and TRBJ1-6 provide the parts outside the CDR3, is DGGITQSPKYLFRKEGQNVTLSCEQNLNHDAMYWYRQDPGQGLRLIYYSQIVNDFQKGDIAEGYSVSREKKESFPLTVTSAQKNPTAFYLCASSIVVGGGNSPLHFGNGTRLTVT.

The chain combines TRBV6-5 with TRBJ1-2; D unclear. V was cut by 10 bases and J by 2 bases, with 14 bases left in between. Per germline, CDR1 MNHEY and CDR2 SVGAGI. This CDR3 has 13 residues. The CDR3 nucleotides are TGTGCCACCGACGGCCGGGGAAACTATGGCTACACCTTC. Translating it yields CATDGRGNYGYTF.

V is TRBV6-2 or TRBV6-3 and J is TRBJ2-1, with D uncertain. The CDR3 extends over 12 amino acids. The V and J ends lost 6 bases and 7 bases respectively, with 10 bases between them. CDR1 and CDR2 (germline): MNHEY, SVGEGT. DNA of the CDR3: TGTGCCAGCAGCCCAAATCGGAATGAGCAGTTCTTC. Translating gives CASSPNRNEQFF.

The chain carries TRBV6-5 and TRBJ2-1; TRBD2 matches at 9 bases. The CDR3 spans 15 residues. The trim removed 4 bases at V and 6 bases at J, leaving 7 bases unmatched. CDR1 MNHEY and CDR2 SVGAGI come from the germline V gene. The CDR3 is CASSFGAGGVNEQFF. The CDR3 DNA follows: TGTGCCAGCAGTTTCGGGGCGGGGGGGGTCAATGAGCAGTTCTTC.

V is TRBV24-1 and J is TRBJ2-5, with D possibly matching TRBD1 (5 bases). CDR1 KGHDR and CDR2 SFDVKD come from the germline V gene. The CDR3 is 15 residues long. The V gene lost 2 bases and the J gene lost 5 bases, with 14 bases spanning the gap. This CDR3 reads CATSDSGQGLETQYF. DNA for the CDR3: TGTGCCACCAGTGATTCTGGGCAGGGTTTGGAGACCCAGTACTTC.

The chain links TRBV11-2 to TRBJ1-6; 9 bases are shared with TRBD1. J gave up 7 bases and V 5 bases, and 6 bases lay outside the gene matches. The germline V gene encodes CDR1 SGHAT and CDR2 FQNNGV. There are 15 residues in the CDR3. The CDR3 loop is CASSVQGAGNSPLHF. The DNA of the CDR3 is TGTGCCAGCAGCGTACAGGGGGCGGGCAATTCACCCCTCCACTTT.

A word on this clone: The junction shows a germline mismatch at one end, possibly a read error. The chain employs TRBV6-5 and TRBJ1-3; D not resolved. This CDR3 comprises 15 residues. Germline V gene lookup returns CDR1 MNHEY and CDR2 SVGAGI. This chain's CDR3 is CASSNSFGAGNTIYF. DNA for the CDR3: TGTGCCAGCAGTAACTCCTTCGGCGCGGGAAATACCATATATTTT.

The rearrangement joins TRBV3-1 (or the pseudogene TRBV3-2) to TRBJ1-2; perhaps TRBD1 as D (5 bases). Trimming took 7 bases from V and 6 from J, leaving 15 bases between them. Germline lookup yields CDR1 LGHDT and CDR2 YNNKEL (reference sequence). The CDR3 is made up of 13 amino acids. The DNA of the CDR3 is TGTGCCAGCACCCGAAGTCAGGGCAATGGCTACACCTTC. It yields the protein CASTRSQGNGYTF.

Sample share makes this clone medium-sized. J is TRBJ1-3 and V is TRBV4-1; D gene unclear. From germline, CDR1 is MGHRA and CDR2 YSYEKL. The CDR3 length is 14 residues. The V end was cut by 0 bases, the J end by 4 bases, with 7 bases between. CDR3 in DNA: TGCGCCAGCAGCCAAGATCTCTACGGAAACACCATATATTTT. Encoded protein: CASSQDLYGNTIYF.

The chain couples TRBV5-8 to TRBJ2-5; the D gene is possibly TRBD2 (7 bases). The CDR3 is 15 amino acids. Trimming shortened V by 4 bases and J by 4 bases, and 17 bases separated the two germline ends. The V gene's germline CDR1 is SGHTS and CDR2 YDEGEE. CDR3 residues: CASSRRGAGAETQYF. The CDR3 DNA reads as TGTGCCAGCAGCAGACGGGGGGCGGGGGCAGAGACCCAGTACTTC.

The J gene is TRBJ1-3, the V gene TRBV7-2; D is unclear. CDR1 and CDR2 from the germline V gene are SGHTA and FQGNSA. V shed 3 bases and J shed 0 bases, with 6 bases lying between them. This CDR3 comprises 14 residues. CDR3 coding DNA: TGTGCCAGCAGCTTGGGGAGCTCTGGAAACACCATATATTTT. The encoded protein is CASSLGSSGNTIYF.

This chain connects TRBV11-2 to TRBJ2-7; D gene unclear. Trimming left V 1 base short and J 0 bases short, with 7 bases between. Germline V CDR1 and CDR2: SGHAT, FQNNGV. The CDR3 loop spans 14 amino acids. The CDR3 DNA follows: TGTGCCAGCAGCTTAGCGAGGAGCTCCTACGAGCAGTACTTC. This sequence encodes CASSLARSSYEQYF.

The rearrangement uses TRBV29-1 and TRBJ1-3; possible D gene TRBD1, 6 bases. The CDR3 loop spans 14 amino acids. CDR1 and CDR2 (germline): SQVTM, ANQGSEA. V was cut by 7 bases and J by 5 bases, with 18 bases left in between. In DNA form, the CDR3 reads TGCAGCGCCGACATAGGGCAGGGGAGAAACACCATATATTTT. Its translation is CSADIGQGRNTIYF.

This chain links TRBV5-4 with TRBJ1-2; 9 positions match TRBD1. CDR3 length equals 15 residues. In germline, CDR1 is SGHNT, CDR2 YYREEE (reference sequence). Unmatched junction bases numbered 7, after V lost 4 bases and J lost 3 bases. The CDR3: CASSLGTGMDYGYTF. The DNA for the CDR3 is TGTGCCAGCAGCCTAGGGACAGGGATGGACTATGGCTACACCTTC.

This clone was seen a few times. J is TRBJ1-3 and V is TRBV19; TRBD1 matches at 8 bases. Trimming removed 4 bases from V and 5 bases from J; junction bases left unmatched: 4. Germline V gene data show CDR1 as LNHDA and CDR2 as SQIVND (reference sequence). The CDR3 sequence is 14 residues long. CDR3 sequence (DNA): TGTGCCAGTAGTAGGACAGGGCATAGAAACACCATATATTTT. Amino acid sequence: CASSRTGHRNTIYF. Drawing the rest from reference TRBV19 and TRBJ1-3, the complete variable domain is DGGITQSPKYLFRKEGQNVTLSCEQNLNHDAMYWYRQDPGQGLRLIYYSQIVNDFQKGDIAEGYSVSREKKESFPLTVTSAQKNPTAFYLCASSRTGHRNTIYFGEGSWLTVV.

V usage is TRBV19 and J usage is TRBJ2-7; 7 nucleotides match TRBD1. V was pared by 7 bases and J by 5 bases, with 17 bases of the junction left unmatched. Germline V gene sequence: CDR1 LNHDA, CDR2 SQIVND (reference sequence). This CDR3 contains 16 residues. The CDR3 region has the DNA TGTGCCAGTACCCCGGGTTGGGGGCAGGGGGTGCACGAGCAGTACTTC. It encodes CASTPGWGQGVHEQYF.

A single count supports this clone. This chain uses TRBV25-1 with TRBJ2-4; possible D gene TRBD2, 6 bases. Germline CDR1 is MGHDK and CDR2 is SYGVNS. The CDR3 is made up of 18 amino acids. The V end lost 4 bases, the J end lost 1 base, and 20 bases lay between the germline ends. The CDR3: CASSVGGERGLAKNIQYF. The CDR3 region has the DNA TGTGCCAGCAGTGTGGGGGGAGAGAGAGGATTGGCCAAAAACATTCAGTACTTC. Supplemented by reference TRBV25-1 and TRBJ2-4, the full variable domain reads EADIYQTPRYLVIGTGKKITLECSQTMGHDKMYWYQQDPGMELHLIHYSYGVNSTEKGDLSSESTVSRIRTEHFPLTLESARPSHTSQYLCASSVGGERGLAKNIQYFGAGTRLSVL.